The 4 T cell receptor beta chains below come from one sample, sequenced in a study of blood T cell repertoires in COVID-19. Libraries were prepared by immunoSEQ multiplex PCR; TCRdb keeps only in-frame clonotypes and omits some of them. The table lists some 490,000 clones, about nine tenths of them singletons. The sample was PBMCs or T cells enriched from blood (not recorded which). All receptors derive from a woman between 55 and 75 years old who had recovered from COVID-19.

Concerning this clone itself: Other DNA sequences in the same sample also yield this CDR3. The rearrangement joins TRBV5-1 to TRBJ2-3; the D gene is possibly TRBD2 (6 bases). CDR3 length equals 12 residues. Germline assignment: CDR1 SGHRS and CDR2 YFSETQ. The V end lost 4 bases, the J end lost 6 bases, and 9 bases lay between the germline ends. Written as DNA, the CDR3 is TGCGCCAGCAGCCTCCGGGGGGATACGCAGTATTTT. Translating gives CASSLRGDTQYF.

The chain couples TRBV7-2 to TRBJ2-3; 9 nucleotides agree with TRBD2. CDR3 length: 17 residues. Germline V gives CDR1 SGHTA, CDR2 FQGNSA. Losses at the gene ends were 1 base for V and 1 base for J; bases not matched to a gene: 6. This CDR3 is CASSLGSSGARTDTQYF. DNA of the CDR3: TGTGCCAGCAGCTTAGGGTCTAGCGGGGCCCGCACAGATACGCAGTATTTT. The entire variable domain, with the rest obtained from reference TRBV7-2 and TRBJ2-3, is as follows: GAGVSQSPSNKVTEKGKDVELRCDPISGHTALYWYRQSLGQGLEFLIYFQGNSAPDKSGLPSDRFSAERTGGSVSTLTIQRTQQEDSAVYLCASSLGSSGARTDTQYFGPGTRLTVL.

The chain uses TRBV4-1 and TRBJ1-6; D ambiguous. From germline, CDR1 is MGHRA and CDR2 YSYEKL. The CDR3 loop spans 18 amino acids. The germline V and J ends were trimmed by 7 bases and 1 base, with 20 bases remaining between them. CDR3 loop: CASTRIIGGRSYNSPLHF. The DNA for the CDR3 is TGCGCCAGCACCCGAATTATAGGAGGTAGATCCTATAATTCACCCCTCCACTTT.

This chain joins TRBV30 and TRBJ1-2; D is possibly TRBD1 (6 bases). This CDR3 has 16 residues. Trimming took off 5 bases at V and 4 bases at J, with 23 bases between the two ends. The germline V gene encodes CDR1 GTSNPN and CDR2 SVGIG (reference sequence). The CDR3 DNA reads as TGTGCCTGGGGCCGACTAGGGGGGGCCCCCGGCTATGGCTACACCTTC. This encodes CAWGRLGGAPGYGYTF.